A single count supports the clone carrying this T cell receptor beta chain. The antigen is not known. V lost 10 bases, J lost 0 bases, and 16 bases lay in between. The germline CDR1 and CDR2 sequences are ENHRY and SYGVKD. The CDR3 is 15 amino acids. Among the 120 or so subjects of the validation cohort, separate from the roughly 700-subject first cohort, were the donors. This record belongs to a study of cytomegalovirus exposure and HLA in healthy donors. In the study overall: The approximately 610 first-cohort repertoires shared a platform with the 130 or so validation repertoires, as reported in a later analysis.

The data were produced by immunoSEQ multiplex PCR, yet TCRdb's version contains in-frame clones alone and is incomplete. The data hold tens of thousands of clones, with roughly 95% observed a single time. Study-wide findings and caveats: Subsequent analysis showed first-cohort TCR clusters tending to co-occur in 120 validation repertoires.

This receptor was taken from a man aged 18-30 years in good health and CMV-seronegative. Source material: PBMCs. The chain links TRBV10-3 to TRBJ1-3, with D perhaps TRBD1 (5 bases). CDR3 amino acids: CATKTASNSGNTIYF. In DNA form, the CDR3 reads TGTGCCACTAAGACAGCCTCCAACTCTGGAAACACCATATATTTT.